The 18 T cell receptor beta chains reported below all come from one sample, sequenced in a study of cytomegalovirus exposure and HLA in healthy donors. The PCR used 60 Vbeta and 13 Jbeta primers. Generated by immunoSEQ multiplex PCR, the TCRdb table keeps only in-frame clones and is missing some. The table shows about 100,000 clones, with roughly four fifths occurring only once. The specimen was PBMCs. These receptors were collected from a man aged 40-49 years in good health and CMV-seropositive.

J is TRBJ2-7 and V is TRBV5-5, with D possibly TRBD1 on 6 matching bases. The CDR3 runs to 14 residues. The germline V gene encodes CDR1 SGHKS and CDR2 YYEKEE (reference sequence). V lost 0 bases and J lost 2, with 9 bases in between. The CDR3 coding sequence is TGTGCCAGCAGCTTGGGTACAGGGCCCTACGAGCAGTACTTC. Amino acids: CASSLGTGPYEQYF.

The chain uses TRBV27 and TRBJ2-1; maybe TRBD2 (6 bases). Trimming took off 5 bases at V and 12 bases at J, with 17 bases between the two ends. In germline, CDR1 is MNHEY, CDR2 SMNVEV (reference sequence). The CDR3 spans 13 residues. The CDR3 is CASSESRGIGQFF. Here the CDR3 DNA reads TGTGCCAGCAGTGAATCGCGGGGTATTGGGCAGTTCTTC.

The chain has TRBV20-1 and TRBJ2-7; 8 bases map to TRBD2. Germline V CDR1 and CDR2: DFQATT, SNEGSKA (reference sequence). V lost 4 bases to trimming and J lost 7 bases; unmatched junction nucleotides: 3. The length of the CDR3 is 11 residues. CDR3 in DNA: TGCAGTGCTAAGCGGGAGAGGGAGCAGTACTTC. Translated: CSAKREREQYF.

The chain couples TRBV7-9 to TRBJ2-1; 9 positions agree with TRBD2. In germline, CDR1 is SEHNR, CDR2 FQNEAQ (reference sequence). The CDR3 contains 15 residues. The ends lost 5 bases at V and 9 bases at J; junction bases unmatched: 11. The CDR3 is CASSRLKREELEQFF. CDR3 DNA: TGTGCCAGCAGCCGGCTGAAGCGGGAGGAACTTGAGCAGTTCTTC.

The sample holds a few counts of this clone. The genes are TRBV30 and TRBJ1-2; 10 bases map to TRBD1. Per the germline V gene, CDR1 is GTSNPN and CDR2 is SVGIG (reference sequence). The CDR3 is 15 amino acids. Germline trimming cut 2 bases from V and 4 bases from J; bases unmatched to any gene: 7. CDR3 protein: CAWSPGQGLIYGYTF. In DNA form, the CDR3 reads TGTGCCTGGAGTCCGGGACAGGGGTTAATCTATGGCTACACCTTC. The full variable domain, rest sourced from reference TRBV30 and TRBJ1-2, is SQTIHQWPATLVQPVGSPLSLECTVEGTSNPNLYWYRQAAGRGLQLLFYSVGIGQISSEVPQNLSASRPQDRQFILSSKKLLLSDSGFYLCAWSPGQGLIYGYTFGSGTRLTVV.

The chain recombines TRBV15 with TRBJ2-1, with 7 bases matching TRBD2. CDR1 is LNHNV and CDR2 is YYDKDF in the germline V gene (reference sequence). CDR3 length: 14 amino acids. J was trimmed by 6 bases and V by 2 bases; bases with no gene match: 4. The CDR3 loop is CATSRSGLFNEQFF. CDR3 coding DNA: TGTGCCACCAGCAGATCGGGACTATTCAATGAGCAGTTCTTC. The variable domain in full, with the rest retrieved from reference TRBV15 and TRBJ2-1, is DAMVIQNPRYQVTQFGKPVTLSCSQTLNHNVMYWYQQKSSQAPKLLFHYYDKDFNNEADTPDNFQSRRPNTSFCFLDIRSPGLGDTAMYLCATSRSGLFNEQFFGPGTRLTVL.

This clone was counted a few times. The chain combines TRBV29-1 with TRBJ1-1, with TRBD1 identical over 12 bases. The CDR3 extends over 13 amino acids. CDR1 and CDR2 (germline): SQVTM, ANQGSEA. V lost 6 bases to trimming and J lost 4 bases; unmatched junction nucleotides: 3. The CDR3 loop is CSVLGQGATEAFF. The CDR3 DNA follows: TGCAGCGTCTTGGGACAGGGGGCCACTGAAGCTTTCTTT. The full variable domain, with the rest looked up from reference TRBV29-1 and TRBJ1-1, is SAVISQKPSRDICQRGTSLTIQCQVDSQVTMMFWYRQQPGQSLTLIATANQGSEATYESGFVIDKFPISRPNLTFSTLTVSNMSPEDSSIYLCSVLGQGATEAFFGQGTRLTVV.

This clone was seen a handful of times. The chain combines TRBV7-8 with TRBJ2-2; TRBD2 matches 15 bases. CDR1 SGHVS and CDR2 FQNEAQ come from the germline V gene. The CDR3 consists of 17 residues. With 5 bases clipped from V and 5 bases from J, the junction kept 6 bases outside the gene matches. The CDR3 sequence is CASSTGLAGGGTGELFF. CDR3 in DNA: TGTGCCAGCAGCACGGGACTAGCGGGAGGAGGTACCGGGGAGCTGTTTTTT.

V and J are TRBV2 and TRBJ2-7; TRBD1 might be the D (6 bases). Germline V CDR1 and CDR2: SNHLY, FYNNEI. Trimming pared 7 bases from V and 3 bases from J, leaving 10 bases between. The CDR3 is 12 residues long. In nucleotides, the CDR3 is TGTGCCAGCAAGCCGGACAGCTACGAGCAGTACTTC. Its translation: CASKPDSYEQYF.

The chain couples TRBV29-1 to TRBJ2-2; D is ambiguous. The CDR3 sequence is 12 residues long. V was clipped by 4 bases and J by 4 bases, with 7 bases between them. Germline lookup yields CDR1 SQVTM and CDR2 ANQGSEA. CDR3 residues: CSVGSGTGELFF. The DNA for the CDR3 is TGCAGCGTTGGGTCGGGCACCGGGGAGCTGTTTTTT.

The gene calls are TRBV28 and TRBJ2-3; D is uncertain. The CDR3 covers 14 residues. V dropped 3 bases and J dropped 2 bases, with 9 bases sitting between them. Germline values: CDR1 MDHEN, CDR2 SYDVKM. The chain's CDR3 is CASSLGEYTDTQYF. The CDR3 bases are TGTGCCAGCAGTTTGGGCGAATACACAGATACGCAGTATTTT.

The chain carries TRBV11-2 and TRBJ2-7; D is perhaps TRBD2 (5 bases). Trimming took 1 base from V and 5 from J, leaving 9 bases between them. The length of the CDR3 is 13 residues. Germline loops: CDR1 SGHAT, CDR2 FQNNGV. This CDR3 reads CASSLAGSHEQYF. The CDR3 DNA sequence: TGTGCCAGCAGCTTAGCGGGGAGCCACGAGCAGTACTTC.

V and J are TRBV6-5 and TRBJ2-1; maybe TRBD1 (6 bases). V lost 5 bases, J lost 4 bases, and 15 bases lay in between. The CDR3 has 15 amino acids. Per the germline V gene, CDR1 is MNHEY and CDR2 is SVGAGI. The CDR3 sequence is CASSPTGHLYNEQFF. CDR3 nucleotides: TGTGCCAGCAGTCCGACAGGTCACCTTTACAATGAGCAGTTCTTC.

The V gene is TRBV10-3, the J gene TRBJ2-7; TRBD1 is a possible D gene (5 bases). CDR1 ENHRY and CDR2 SYGVKD come from the germline V gene. With 2 bases removed from V and 4 bases from J, the gap between germline ends came to 6 bases. The CDR3 runs 12 residues. CDR3 bases: TGTGCCATCAGTGAGGACAGTTACGAGCAGTACTTC. This sequence encodes CAISEDSYEQYF.

The rearrangement uses TRBV6-5 and TRBJ1-2, with no clear D. The CDR3 has 15 amino acids. Looked up from germline, CDR1 is MNHEY and CDR2 is SVGAGI. Trimming took 2 bases from V and 0 from J, leaving 10 bases between them. CDR3: CASSYSGNSNYGYTF. The CDR3 nucleotides are TGTGCCAGCAGTTACAGCGGGAACTCTAACTATGGCTACACCTTC.

The rearrangement uses TRBV30 and TRBJ1-4; the match to TRBD1 covers 10 bases. After removal of 7 bases from V and 11 bases from J, the junction contained 13 bases not matched to a gene. Per germline, CDR1 GTSNPN and CDR2 SVGIG (reference sequence). This CDR3 is 14 amino acids long. In DNA, the CDR3 is TGTGCCTCCAAAGGGACAGGGGAAGGAGAGAAACTGTTTTTT. This codes for CASKGTGEGEKLFF.

The chain is built from TRBV6-1 and TRBJ2-1; TRBD2 agrees at 7 bases. The germline gives CDR1 MNHNS, CDR2 SASEGT. The CDR3 length is 16 residues. V lost 3 bases to trimming and J lost 7 bases; unmatched junction nucleotides: 12. The CDR3 region has the DNA TGTGCCAGCAGTGAGAGTCTAGGCGGGAGTGGGAATGAGCAGTTCTTC. Protein sequence: CASSESLGGSGNEQFF.

V and J are TRBV15 and TRBJ2-2; no clear D. CDR1 LNHNV and CDR2 YYDKDF come from the germline V gene (reference sequence). CDR3 size: 16 residues. V shed 1 base and J shed 0 bases, with 9 bases lying between them. The CDR3 region has the DNA TGTGCCACCAGCAGAGTACCGCGAACGAACACCGGGGAGCTGTTTTTT. As protein: CATSRVPRTNTGELFF.